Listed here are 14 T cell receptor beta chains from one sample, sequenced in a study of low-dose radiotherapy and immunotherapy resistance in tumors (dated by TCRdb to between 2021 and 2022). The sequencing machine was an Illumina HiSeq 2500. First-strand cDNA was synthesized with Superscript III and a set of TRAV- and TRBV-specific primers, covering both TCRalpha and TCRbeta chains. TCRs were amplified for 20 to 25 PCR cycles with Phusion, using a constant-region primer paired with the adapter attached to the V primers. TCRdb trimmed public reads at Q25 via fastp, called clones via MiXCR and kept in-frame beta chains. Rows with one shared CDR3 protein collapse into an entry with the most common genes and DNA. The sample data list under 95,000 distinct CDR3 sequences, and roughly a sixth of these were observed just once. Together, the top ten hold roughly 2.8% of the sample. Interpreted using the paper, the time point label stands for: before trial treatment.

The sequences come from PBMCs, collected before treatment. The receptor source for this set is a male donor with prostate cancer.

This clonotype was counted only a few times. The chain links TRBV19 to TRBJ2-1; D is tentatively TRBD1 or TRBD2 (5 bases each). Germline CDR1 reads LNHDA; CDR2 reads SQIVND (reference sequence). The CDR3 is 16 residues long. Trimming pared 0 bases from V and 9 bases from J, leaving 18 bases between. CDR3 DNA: TGTGCCAGTAGTATAGATCACAACCCTAGTGGGGGTGAGCAGTTCTTC. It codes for CASSIDHNPSGGEQFF.

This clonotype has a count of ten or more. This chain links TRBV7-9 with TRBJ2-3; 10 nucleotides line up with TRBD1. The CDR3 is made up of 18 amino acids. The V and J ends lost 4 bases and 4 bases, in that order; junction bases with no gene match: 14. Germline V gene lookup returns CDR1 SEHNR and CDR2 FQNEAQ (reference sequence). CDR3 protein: CASSSRDRGGVRADTQYF. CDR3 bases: TGTGCCAGCAGCTCCAGGGACAGGGGAGGGGTTCGCGCAGATACGCAGTATTTT.

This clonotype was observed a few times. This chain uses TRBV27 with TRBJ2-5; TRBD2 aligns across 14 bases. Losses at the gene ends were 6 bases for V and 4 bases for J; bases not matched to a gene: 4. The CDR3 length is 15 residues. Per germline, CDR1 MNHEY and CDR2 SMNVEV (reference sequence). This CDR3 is CASSRGLAGGETQYF. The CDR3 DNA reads TGTGCCAGCAGCAGAGGACTAGCGGGGGGAGAGACCCAGTACTTC.

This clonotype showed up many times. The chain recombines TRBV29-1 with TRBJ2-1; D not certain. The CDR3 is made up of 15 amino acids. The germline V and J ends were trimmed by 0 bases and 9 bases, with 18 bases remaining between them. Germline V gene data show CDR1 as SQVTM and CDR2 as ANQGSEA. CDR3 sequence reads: CSVEDSTPADGEQFF. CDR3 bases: TGCAGCGTTGAAGATTCTACGCCAGCTGACGGTGAGCAGTTCTTC.

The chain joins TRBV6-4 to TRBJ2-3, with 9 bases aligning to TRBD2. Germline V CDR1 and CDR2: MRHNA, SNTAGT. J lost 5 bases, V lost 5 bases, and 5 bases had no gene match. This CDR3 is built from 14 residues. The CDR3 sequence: CASSLAGAGDTQYF. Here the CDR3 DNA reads TGTGCCAGCAGTTTAGCGGGGGCGGGAGATACGCAGTATTTT.

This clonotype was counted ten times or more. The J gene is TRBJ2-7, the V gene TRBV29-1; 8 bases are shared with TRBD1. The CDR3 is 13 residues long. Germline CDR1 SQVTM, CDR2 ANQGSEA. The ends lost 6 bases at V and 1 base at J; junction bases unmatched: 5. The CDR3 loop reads CSVAGTGSYEQYF. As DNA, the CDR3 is TGCAGCGTCGCCGGGACAGGATCCTACGAGCAGTACTTC.

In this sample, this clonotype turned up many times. CDR3 nucleotide sequence: TGTGCCAGCAAACTTCGACAGGTCAACTATGGCTACACCTTC. Residues: CASKLRQVNYGYTF. The chain couples TRBV2 to TRBJ1-2; D might be TRBD1 (6 bases). The CDR3 is made up of 14 amino acids. The V end lost 7 bases, the J end lost 2 bases, and 14 bases lay between the germline ends. Per the germline V gene, CDR1 is SNHLY and CDR2 is FYNNEI.

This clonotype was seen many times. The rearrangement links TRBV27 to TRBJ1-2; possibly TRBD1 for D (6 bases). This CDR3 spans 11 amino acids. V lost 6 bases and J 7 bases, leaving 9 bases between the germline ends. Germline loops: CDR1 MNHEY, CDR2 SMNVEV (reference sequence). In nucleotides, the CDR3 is TGTGCCAGCAGCGGAGGGGGTGGCTACACCTTC. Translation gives CASSGGGGYTF.

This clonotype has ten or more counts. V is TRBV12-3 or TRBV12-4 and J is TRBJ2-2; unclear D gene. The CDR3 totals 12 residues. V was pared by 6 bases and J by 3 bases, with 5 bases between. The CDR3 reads CASSLDTGELFF. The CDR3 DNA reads TGTGCCAGCAGCTTGGACACCGGGGAGCTGTTTTTT.

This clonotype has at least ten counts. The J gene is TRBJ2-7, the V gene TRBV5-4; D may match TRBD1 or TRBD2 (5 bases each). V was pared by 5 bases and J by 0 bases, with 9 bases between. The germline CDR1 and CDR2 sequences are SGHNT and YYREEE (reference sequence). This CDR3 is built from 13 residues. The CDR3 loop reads CASRRGFSYEQYF. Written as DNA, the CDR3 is TGTGCCAGCAGGAGGGGTTTCTCCTACGAGCAGTACTTC.

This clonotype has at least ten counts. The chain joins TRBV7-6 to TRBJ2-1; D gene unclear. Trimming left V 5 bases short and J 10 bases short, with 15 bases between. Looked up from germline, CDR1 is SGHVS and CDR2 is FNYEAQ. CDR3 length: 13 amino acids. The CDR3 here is CASSPIASLEQFF. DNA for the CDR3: TGTGCCAGCAGCCCTATTGCCTCTCTGGAGCAGTTCTTC. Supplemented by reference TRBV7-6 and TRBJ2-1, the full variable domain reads GAGVSQSPRYKVTKRGQDVALRCDPISGHVSLYWYRQALGQGPEFLTYFNYEAQQDKSGLPNDRFSAERPEGSISTLTIQRTEQRDSAMYRCASSPIASLEQFFGPGTRLTVL.

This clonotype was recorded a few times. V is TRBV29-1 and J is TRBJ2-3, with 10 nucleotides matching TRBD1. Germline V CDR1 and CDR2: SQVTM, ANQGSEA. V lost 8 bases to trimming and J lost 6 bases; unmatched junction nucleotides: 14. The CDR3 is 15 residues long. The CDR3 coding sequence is TGCAGCATTCCTCTTGGACAGGGGGTGGCGGATACGCAGTATTTT. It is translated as CSIPLGQGVADTQYF.

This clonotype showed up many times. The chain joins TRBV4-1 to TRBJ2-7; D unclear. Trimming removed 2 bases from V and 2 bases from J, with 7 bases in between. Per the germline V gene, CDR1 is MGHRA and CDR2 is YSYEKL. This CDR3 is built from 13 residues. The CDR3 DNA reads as TGCGCCAGCAGCCAACCGGGCGCCTACGAGCAGTACTTC. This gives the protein CASSQPGAYEQYF.

The CDR3 loop is CASSSRHGQYF. For the CDR3, the DNA is TGTGCCAGCAGCTCCAGACACGGGCAGTACTTC. V usage is TRBV5-5 and J usage is TRBJ2-7, with unresolved D. Germline-derived CDR1 and CDR2 are SGHKS and YYEKEE (reference sequence). This CDR3 contains 11 residues. Trimming removed 3 bases from V and 9 bases from J, with 10 bases in between.